Below, 6 T cell receptor beta chains from the same sample are listed, as sequenced in a study of T cells in narcolepsy (dated by TCRdb to the late 2010s). Libraries were built with the immunoSEQ multiplex PCR assay. TCRdb carries this immuneACCESS record with in-frame sequences only. Its versions omit some clonotypes, under half of them owing to an unresolved V gene in the studies checked, with the rest unexplained. This sample gives 27,000 or so clones in total; around four fifths of them show up just once. In total, the top ten clones hold more than 0.95% of the sample. Sequencing was performed on CD45RA- memory CD4+ T cells from PBMCs. The meaning of the sample's cell subset or site label: memory T cells sorted ex vivo from peripheral blood. These receptors all stem from a human donor with narcolepsy.

V gene TRBV4-2 combines with J gene TRBJ1-3, with TRBD1 as a possible D gene (5 bases). Trimming took 0 bases from V and 2 from J, leaving 11 bases between them. The CDR3 length is 16 residues. Germline assignment: CDR1 LGHNA and CDR2 YNFKEQ. The CDR3 region is CASSQDTQVTGNTIYF. CDR3 DNA sequence: TGTGCCAGCAGCCAAGATACACAGGTTACTGGAAACACCATATATTTT.

The chain couples TRBV5-1 to TRBJ2-5, with 9 bases matching TRBD1. The CDR3 is made up of 15 amino acids. J lost 2 bases, V lost 6 bases, and 8 bases had no gene match. The germline CDR1 and CDR2 sequences are SGHRS and YFSETQ. This CDR3 is CASKGGQGSQETQYF. The CDR3 DNA is TGCGCCAGCAAAGGCGGACAGGGGTCACAAGAGACCCAGTACTTC.

The chain couples TRBV19 to TRBJ1-2; 8 bases align to TRBD1. Germline CDR1 LNHDA, CDR2 SQIVND (reference sequence). This CDR3 is 13 amino acids long. V dropped 3 bases and J dropped 5; count of bases not matched to a gene: 2. The CDR3 region has the DNA TGTGCCAGTAGTATTGGACAGGGTTATGGCTACACCTTC. Translating gives CASSIGQGYGYTF.

The chain has TRBV10-2 and TRBJ2-1; 13 bases fit TRBD2. Germline trimming cut 8 bases from V and 8 bases from J; bases unmatched to any gene: 12. The CDR3 has 16 residues. Germline V gene data show CDR1 as WSHSY and CDR2 as SAAADI. CDR3 residues: CASDYRGLAGLDEQFF. CDR3 DNA sequence: TGCGCCAGCGACTACCGGGGACTAGCGGGACTAGATGAGCAGTTCTTC.

This clone was recorded only once. This chain connects TRBV18 to TRBJ1-3; possibly TRBD1 for D (6 bases). This CDR3 contains 17 residues. Per germline, CDR1 KGHSH and CDR2 LQKENI. The V gene lost 0 bases and the J gene lost 0 bases, with 12 bases spanning the gap. CDR3 bases: TGTGCCAGCTCACCACCGAGAGGGGACAACTCTGGAAACACCATATATTTT. It is translated as CASSPPRGDNSGNTIYF. The full variable domain, rest sourced from reference TRBV18 and TRBJ1-3, is NAGVMQNPRHLVRRRGQEARLRCSPMKGHSHVYWYRQLPEEGLKFMVYLQKENIIDESGMPKERFSAEFPKEGPSILRIQQVVRGDSAAYFCASSPPRGDNSGNTIYFGEGSWLTVV.

J is TRBJ2-2 and V is TRBV6-5; no clear D gene. The V end lost 4 bases, the J end lost 4 bases, and 4 bases lay between the germline ends. The CDR3 runs to 12 residues. Germline V CDR1 and CDR2: MNHEY, SVGAGI. The CDR3 nucleotides read TGTGCCAGCAGTTCCCCCACCGGGGAGCTGTTTTTT. Residues: CASSSPTGELFF.